A single sample is the source of the 12 T cell receptor beta chains below, sequenced in a study of cytomegalovirus exposure and HLA in healthy donors. Primers included in the PCR were 60 Vbeta and 13 Jbeta primers. Sequenced by immunoSEQ multiplex PCR; TCRdb stores in-frame clones only, minus some. The table lists 200,000 to 250,000 clones, more than 65% of them singletons. Specimen: PBMCs. These receptors were taken from a woman aged 25 to 39 in good health and CMV-seronegative.

The CDR3 coding sequence is TGCAGCGTTGAGGAGTACAGGGGGCGGGAAGCTTTCTTT. It yields the protein CSVEEYRGREAFF. The gene calls are TRBV29-1 and TRBJ1-1; TRBD1 matches 9 bases. V gave up 3 bases and J gave up 8 bases; unmatched junction bases: 7. Germline loops: CDR1 SQVTM, CDR2 ANQGSEA. This CDR3 comprises 13 residues.

The chain has TRBV6-6 and TRBJ1-1; TRBD1 matches 8 bases. The length of the CDR3 is 13 residues. The V gene's germline CDR1 is MNHNY and CDR2 SVGAGI (reference sequence). V trimming: 5 bases; J trimming: 3 bases; junction bases outside the gene matches: 2. The CDR3 nucleotides are TGTGCCAGCAGTCGGACAGGGTACACTGAAGCTTTCTTT. The encoded protein is CASSRTGYTEAFF.

This clone was seen a single time. The chain's CDR3 is CASSKQNTEAFF. The CDR3 region has the DNA TGTGCCAGTAGCAAACAGAACACTGAAGCTTTCTTT. This chain connects TRBV19 to TRBJ1-1; no reliable D call. Germline V gene lookup returns CDR1 LNHDA and CDR2 SQIVND (reference sequence). The CDR3 loop spans 12 amino acids. Trimming shortened V by 6 bases and J by 1 base, and 6 bases separated the two germline ends. Supplemented by reference TRBV19 and TRBJ1-1, the full variable domain reads DGGITQSPKYLFRKEGQNVTLSCEQNLNHDAMYWYRQDPGQGLRLIYYSQIVNDFQKGDIAEGYSVSREKKESFPLTVTSAQKNPTAFYLCASSKQNTEAFFGQGTRLTVV.

The chain joins TRBV6-6 to TRBJ1-1, with D possibly being TRBD1 (6 bases). Per the germline V gene, CDR1 is MNHNY and CDR2 is SVGAGI (reference sequence). The CDR3 spans 14 residues. Trimming shortened V by 2 bases and J by 5 bases, and 12 bases separated the two germline ends. CDR3 loop: CASSYGGAGTEAFF. The CDR3 DNA follows: TGTGCCAGCAGTTACGGGGGCGCAGGAACTGAAGCTTTCTTT.

This clone was recorded at least ten times. CDR3 amino acids: CASSFRDRGREAFF. The CDR3 nucleotides are TGTGCCAGCAGCTTCCGGGACAGGGGGCGCGAAGCTTTCTTT. J is TRBJ1-1 and V is TRBV7-9; 12 bases are shared with TRBD1. The CDR3 consists of 14 residues. Germline V gene sequence: CDR1 SEHNR, CDR2 FQNEAQ (reference sequence). Trimming removed 3 bases from V and 8 bases from J; junction bases left unmatched: 4.

Concerning this clone: Being one base from a much bigger clone, this may be a read error. The chain is built from TRBV4-1 and TRBJ1-3, with D unresolved. This CDR3 has 14 residues. Germline loops: CDR1 MGHRA, CDR2 YSYEKL. The CDR3 nucleotides read TGCGACAGCAGCCTACTTTTCGAAGGAAACACCATATATTTT. It specifies CDSSLLFEGNTIYF.

V usage is TRBV30 and J usage is TRBJ2-5; D is perhaps TRBD1 (5 bases). Germline loops: CDR1 GTSNPN, CDR2 SVGIG (reference sequence). The CDR3 loop spans 11 amino acids. The CDR3 DNA sequence: TGTGTGTACAGGCAACAAGAGACCCAGTACTTC. It translates to CVYRQQETQYF.

The V call is TRBV7-9, the J call TRBJ2-4; D is possibly TRBD2 (6 bases). V was cut by 1 base and J by 13 bases, with 14 bases left in between. This CDR3 is 13 amino acids long. From germline, CDR1 is SEHNR and CDR2 FQNEAQ (reference sequence). The CDR3 coding sequence is TGTGCCAGCAGCTTAGATGGCGGGGTGAAACAGTACTTC. This encodes CASSLDGGVKQYF.

This clone occurred once. The J gene is TRBJ2-3, the V gene TRBV11-2; TRBD1 might be the D (5 bases). The CDR3 has 15 amino acids. Deletions cut 9 bases from V and 2 bases from J, with 18 bases between. Germline-derived CDR1 and CDR2 are SGHAT and FQNNGV. CDR3 amino acids: CASFQDGADTDTQYF. In DNA form, the CDR3 reads TGTGCCAGTTTTCAGGATGGGGCAGACACAGATACGCAGTATTTT.

The V gene is TRBV7-3, the J gene TRBJ2-5; no firm D call. Germline-derived CDR1 and CDR2 are SGHTA and FQGTGA. The CDR3 sequence is 15 residues long. Trimming took off 1 base at V and 0 bases at J, with 9 bases between the two ends. The CDR3 spells CASSLRAGNQETQYF. Written as DNA, the CDR3 is TGTGCCAGCAGCTTAAGGGCTGGAAACCAAGAGACCCAGTACTTC.

The chain employs TRBV5-5 and TRBJ1-1, with D hard to call. CDR3 length: 14 residues. The ends were cut back, 0 bases at V and 4 bases at J, with 10 bases in the middle. Germline loops: CDR1 SGHKS, CDR2 YYEKEE (reference sequence). CDR3 DNA sequence: TGTGCCAGCAGCTTGGGTCGGGATGGCACTGAAGCTTTCTTT. Its translation is CASSLGRDGTEAFF.

The chain uses TRBV6-6 and TRBJ2-1; 7 positions match TRBD2. Germline CDR1 MNHNY, CDR2 SVGAGI (reference sequence). The CDR3 spans 14 residues. V shed 2 bases and J 3 bases; nucleotides not matched to a gene: 1. In DNA, the CDR3 is TGTGCCAGCAGTTACCCGGGGGGCTACAATGAGCAGTTCTTC. Translated: CASSYPGGYNEQFF.